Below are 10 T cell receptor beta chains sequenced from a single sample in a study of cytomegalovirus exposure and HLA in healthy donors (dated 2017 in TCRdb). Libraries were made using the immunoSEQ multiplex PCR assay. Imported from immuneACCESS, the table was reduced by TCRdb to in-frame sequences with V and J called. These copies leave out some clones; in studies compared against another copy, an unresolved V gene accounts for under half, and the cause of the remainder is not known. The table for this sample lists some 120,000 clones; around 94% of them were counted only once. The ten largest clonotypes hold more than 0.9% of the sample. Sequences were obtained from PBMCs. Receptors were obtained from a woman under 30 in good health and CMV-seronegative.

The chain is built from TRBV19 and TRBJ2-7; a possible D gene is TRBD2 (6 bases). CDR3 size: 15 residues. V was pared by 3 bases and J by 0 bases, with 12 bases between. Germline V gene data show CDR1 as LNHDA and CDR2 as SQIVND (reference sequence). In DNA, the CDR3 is TGTGCCAGTAGTATTCTCGGGGGTTTCTCCTACGAGCAGTACTTC. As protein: CASSILGGFSYEQYF.

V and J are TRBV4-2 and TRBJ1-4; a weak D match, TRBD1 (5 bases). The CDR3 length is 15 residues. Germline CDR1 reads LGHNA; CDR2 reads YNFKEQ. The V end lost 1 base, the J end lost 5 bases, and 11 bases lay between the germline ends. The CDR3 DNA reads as TGTGCCAGCAGCCAAGGGGGCCGGCAGAATGAAAAACTGTTTTTT. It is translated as CASSQGGRQNEKLFF.

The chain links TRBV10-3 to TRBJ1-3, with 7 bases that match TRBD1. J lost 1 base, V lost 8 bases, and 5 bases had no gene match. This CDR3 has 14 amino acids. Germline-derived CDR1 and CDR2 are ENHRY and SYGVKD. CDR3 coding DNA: TGTGCCATCCAGGGGACAGAGTCTGGAAACACCATATATTTT. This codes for CAIQGTESGNTIYF.

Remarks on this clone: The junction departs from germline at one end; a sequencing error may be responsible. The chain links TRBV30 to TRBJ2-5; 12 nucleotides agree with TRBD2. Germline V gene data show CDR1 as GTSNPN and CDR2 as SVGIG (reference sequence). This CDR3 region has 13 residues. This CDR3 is CARRTSGEETQYF. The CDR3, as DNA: TGTGCCAGGAGGACTAGCGGGGAAGAGACCCAGTACTTC.

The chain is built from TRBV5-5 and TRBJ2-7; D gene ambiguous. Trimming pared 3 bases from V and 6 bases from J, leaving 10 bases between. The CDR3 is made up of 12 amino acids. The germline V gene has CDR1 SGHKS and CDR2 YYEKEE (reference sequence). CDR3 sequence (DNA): TGTGCCAGCAGCTACAGCTTAGTCGAGCAGTACTTC. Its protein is CASSYSLVEQYF.

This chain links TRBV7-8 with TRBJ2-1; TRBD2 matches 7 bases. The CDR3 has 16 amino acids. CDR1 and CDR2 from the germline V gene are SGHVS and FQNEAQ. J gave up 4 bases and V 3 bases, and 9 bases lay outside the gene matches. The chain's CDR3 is CASSFPRTSYYNEQFF. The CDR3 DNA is TGTGCCAGCAGCTTCCCCCGGACTAGTTATTACAATGAGCAGTTCTTC.

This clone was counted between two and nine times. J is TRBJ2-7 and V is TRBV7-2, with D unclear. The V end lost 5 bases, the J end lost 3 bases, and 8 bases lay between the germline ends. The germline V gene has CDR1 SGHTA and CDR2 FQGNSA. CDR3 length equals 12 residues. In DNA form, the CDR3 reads TGTGCCAGCAGCCCCCCCAGCTACGAGCAGTACTTC. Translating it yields CASSPPSYEQYF.

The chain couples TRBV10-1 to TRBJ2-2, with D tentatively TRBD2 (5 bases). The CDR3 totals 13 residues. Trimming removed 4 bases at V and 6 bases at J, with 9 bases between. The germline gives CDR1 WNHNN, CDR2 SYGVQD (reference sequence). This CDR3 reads CASSGRMAGELFF. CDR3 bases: TGCGCCAGCAGTGGGAGGATGGCCGGGGAGCTGTTTTTT.

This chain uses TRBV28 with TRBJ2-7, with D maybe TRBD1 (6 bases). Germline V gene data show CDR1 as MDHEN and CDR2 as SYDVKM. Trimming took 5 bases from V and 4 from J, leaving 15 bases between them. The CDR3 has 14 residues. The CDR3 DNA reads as TGTGCCAGCAGTCTAACCGTGGACAGTTACGAGCAGTACTTC. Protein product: CASSLTVDSYEQYF.

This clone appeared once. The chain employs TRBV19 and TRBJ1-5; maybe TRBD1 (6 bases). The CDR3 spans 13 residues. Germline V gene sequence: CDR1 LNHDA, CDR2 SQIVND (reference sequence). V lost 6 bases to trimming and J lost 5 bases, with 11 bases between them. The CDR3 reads CASSRDKDQPQHF. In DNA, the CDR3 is TGTGCCAGTAGCAGGGACAAAGATCAGCCCCAGCATTTT.